Reported below is one T cell receptor (beta chain). Its antigen is currently not known. Base qualities are not at hand, and no much larger clone is one base apart. The data originate from a study of blood T cell repertoires in COVID-19 (dated by TCRdb to between 2020 and 2021). With respect to the entire study: The collaborator samples originated in the United States, Italy and Spain and spanned the acute and convalescent phases of COVID-19. The material from the prospective study consisted of cDNA or gDNA derived from T cells, B-cell-depleted T cells, or PBMCs. Deeply sampled blood TCRbeta repertoires from subjects exposed to, actively infected with, or recovered from COVID-19 were included in the dataset. A freely available public database, intended as a resource for researchers studying the immune response to SARS-CoV-2, is where the repertoires were released. The samples were drawn from the first 160 participants of the ongoing ImmuneRACE study and from under 1,500 subjects provided by 6 global collaborators. The sample metadata nearly always contained a de-identified subject ID, COVID-19 status, age in years and sex. HLA class I and class II types, where available, came from metadata supplied by the sample provider rather than from assay-based typing.

The immunoSEQ Assay, a bias-controlled multiplex PCR, was used to amplify TCRbeta CDR3 regions from genomic DNA. The study's processing was this. Nucleated cell counts per sample were estimated from amplification of reference gene primers within the assay. Sequence reads were collapsed and filtered to measure the absolute abundance of every unique TCRbeta CDR3 rearrangement. For each sample, productive Simpson clonality was calculated as the square root of Simpson's diversity index across productive rearrangements. TCRdb limited this immuneACCESS table to in-frame rearrangements with V and J called. A share of clones is missing; checked studies link under half to unresolved V genes, and the rest is unexplained. V and J calls plus clone size are reproduced from that table; the DNA served to infer D and trimming. This sample is represented by hundreds of thousands of clones; around 86% of them were singletons. In total, the top ten clones hold over 1% of the sample.

Each collaborating institution followed its own protocols to collect whole blood in K2EDTA tubes. For TCRbeta analysis, collaborators shipped samples as frozen whole blood, isolated PBMCs, or DNA extracted from either of those sample types. Sequences LNHDA (CDR1) and SQIVND (CDR2) are obtained from the germline V gene (reference sequence). V loses 7 bases of germline sequence and J loses 3 bases, and the interval between the two ends is 16 bases. The CDR3 sequence holds 14 residues, the cysteine and phenylalanine included. The kept DNA is CDR3 alone, 42 bases in frame from the first base. The full study reports these points: How much clinical and demographic metadata was included differed by source and by participant, and the metadata was provided uncurated.

This TCR derives from a man between 65 and 85 years old with acute or convalescent COVID-19. What was sequenced was peripheral blood. This chain joins TRBV19 to TRBJ2-7; TRBD2 might be the D gene, on 7 matching bases. CDR3 region: CASTPQGRGYEQYF. The nucleotide sequence is TGTGCCAGTACCCCTCAGGGGAGGGGCTACGAGCAGTACTTC.